The 29 T cell receptor beta chains below all came from one sample that was sequenced in a study of blood T cell repertoires in COVID-19. Produced via immunoSEQ multiplex PCR; TCRdb's table is partial and in-frame only. The sample records under 55,000 clones, roughly 88% being singletons. What was sequenced was peripheral blood. These TCRs come from a human donor in a cohort sampled during active COVID-19.

The J gene is TRBJ1-2, the V gene TRBV6-6; 7 positions agree with TRBD1. The germline CDR1 and CDR2 sequences are MNHNY and SVGAGI (reference sequence). This CDR3 is built from 13 residues. Trimming removed 5 bases from V and 7 bases from J; junction bases left unmatched: 7. The CDR3 region has the DNA TGTGCCAGCAGTCACGGGACAGCGATTGGCTACACCTTC. It specifies CASSHGTAIGYTF.

The CDR3 sequence is CASQAGSSGNTIYF. The CDR3 bases are TGCGCCAGTCAGGCCGGGAGCTCTGGAAACACCATATATTTT. V usage is TRBV5-1 and J usage is TRBJ1-3; unclear D gene. V shed 8 bases and J shed 0 bases, with 12 bases lying between them. Germline V gene data show CDR1 as SGHRS and CDR2 as YFSETQ. This CDR3 region has 14 residues.

The CDR3 DNA reads TGTGCCAGCCAACGACCCGGACTAGCGGGGAACAATGAGCAGTTCTTC. This sequence encodes CASQRPGLAGNNEQFF. The J gene is TRBJ2-1, the V gene TRBV27; TRBD2 matches 12 bases. Trimming removed 8 bases from V and 5 bases from J; junction bases left unmatched: 10. CDR3 length: 16 amino acids. Per germline, CDR1 MNHEY and CDR2 SMNVEV (reference sequence).

In this sample, this clone turned up once. V gene TRBV4-1 combines with J gene TRBJ1-2; 9 nucleotides align to TRBD1. The CDR3 loop spans 17 amino acids. The germline gives CDR1 MGHRA, CDR2 YSYEKL. The J segment lost 3 bases and the V segment lost 3 bases, leaving 11 bases of the junction unmatched. The chain's CDR3 is CASSQGQGRLMDYGYTF. The CDR3 bases are TGCGCCAGCAGCCAGGGACAGGGCCGGTTGATGGACTATGGCTACACCTTC.

The chain combines TRBV25-1 with TRBJ1-6; D remains ambiguous. The CDR3 has 13 amino acids. Per the germline V gene, CDR1 is MGHDK and CDR2 is SYGVNS. V was clipped by 5 bases and J by 6 bases, with 8 bases between them. Here the CDR3 reads CASSLSVNSPLHF. The CDR3 DNA reads TGTGCCAGCAGTTTGTCTGTTAATTCACCCCTCCACTTT. Filled out from reference TRBV25-1 and TRBJ1-6, the complete variable domain reads EADIYQTPRYLVIGTGKKITLECSQTMGHDKMYWYQQDPGMELHLIHYSYGVNSTEKGDLSSESTVSRIRTEHFPLTLESARPSHTSQYLCASSLSVNSPLHFGNGTRLTVT.

The chain couples TRBV11-3 to TRBJ2-1; the match to TRBD1 covers 7 bases. Germline lookup yields CDR1 SGHNT and CDR2 YENEEA. Trimming removed 1 base from V and 9 bases from J; junction bases left unmatched: 12. This CDR3 comprises 16 residues. The CDR3 sequence is CASSLAGRGKGSEQFF. The CDR3 DNA is TGTGCCAGCAGCTTAGCAGGCAGGGGGAAAGGTAGTGAGCAGTTCTTC.

CDR3 DNA sequence: TGCGCCAGCAGAACTAGCGTGGGAGAGACCCAGTACTTC. Encoded protein: CASRTSVGETQYF. The chain uses TRBV5-1 and TRBJ2-5, with 7 nucleotides matching TRBD2. Germline V gene lookup returns CDR1 SGHRS and CDR2 YFSETQ. V trimming: 5 bases; J trimming: 4 bases; junction bases outside the gene matches: 5. This CDR3 comprises 13 residues.

The chain links TRBV7-2 to TRBJ2-7; D is possibly TRBD1 (6 bases). V dropped 5 bases and J dropped 5 bases, with 13 bases sitting between them. Germline CDR1 reads SGHTA; CDR2 reads FQGNSA. The CDR3 runs 13 residues. CDR3 protein: CASSVLQGNEQYF. Written as DNA, the CDR3 is TGTGCCAGCAGCGTCTTGCAGGGGAACGAGCAGTACTTC.

This clone was counted a single time. V is TRBV6-5 and J is TRBJ1-5; D is uncertain. The V gene's germline CDR1 is MNHEY and CDR2 SVGAGI. Trimming removed 9 bases at V and 7 bases at J, with 22 bases between. The CDR3 sequence is 15 residues long. The CDR3 loop reads CASSKSVGSGQPQHF. The DNA of the CDR3 is TGTGCCAGTAGCAAATCTGTGGGGTCGGGGCAGCCCCAGCATTTT.

V gene TRBV2 combines with J gene TRBJ1-5; 8 bases map to TRBD1. Germline CDR1 and CDR2: SNHLY and FYNNEI. The V segment lost 4 bases and the J segment 0 bases; nucleotides outside the gene matches: 2. The CDR3 is 15 amino acids. The CDR3 DNA sequence: TGTGCCAGCAGTGGACAGGGGAATAGCAATCAGCCCCAGCATTTT. This gives the protein CASSGQGNSNQPQHF.

This clone appeared a few times. This chain uses TRBV27 with TRBJ2-7; 15 bases match TRBD2. CDR1 and CDR2 from the germline V gene are MNHEY and SMNVEV (reference sequence). The CDR3 runs to 16 residues. The V and J ends lost 6 bases and 3 bases, in that order; junction bases with no gene match: 6. The CDR3 DNA sequence: TGTGCCAGCAGGACGGGACTAGCGGGAGGCTTCTACGAGCAGTACTTC. The encoded protein is CASRTGLAGGFYEQYF.

V usage is TRBV7-2 and J usage is TRBJ2-7, with 10 bases aligning to TRBD2. V was clipped by 5 bases and J by 2 bases; unmatched bases: 3. From germline, CDR1 is SGHTA and CDR2 FQGNSA. The CDR3 runs to 14 residues. Written as DNA, the CDR3 is TGTGCCAGCAGCAAACTAGCGGGGACCTACGAGCAGTACTTC. This translates into CASSKLAGTYEQYF.

This chain joins TRBV5-8 and TRBJ2-5, with 10 nucleotides matching TRBD1. Unmatched junction bases numbered 5, after V lost 9 bases and J lost 3 bases. This CDR3 region has 13 residues. Per the germline V gene, CDR1 is SGHTS and CDR2 is YDEGEE. CDR3 bases: TGTGCCACCCTGACAGGGGGCGAAGAGACCCAGTACTTC. Its protein is CATLTGGEETQYF.

This clone has more than one count but fewer than ten. The V gene is TRBV27, the J gene TRBJ1-5; tentatively, D is TRBD1 (6 bases). CDR3 length: 14 residues. Germline V CDR1 and CDR2: MNHEY, SMNVEV (reference sequence). V dropped 5 bases and J dropped 7 bases, with 15 bases sitting between them. The CDR3 loop is CASSPGRGGQPQHF. The CDR3 coding sequence is TGTGCCAGCAGTCCGGGCAGGGGTGGACAGCCCCAGCATTTT.

The V and J genes are TRBV28 and TRBJ1-4; D perhaps matches TRBD1 (5 bases). Deletions cut 4 bases from V and 0 bases from J, with 12 bases between. Germline values: CDR1 MDHEN, CDR2 SYDVKM. The length of the CDR3 is 16 residues. This chain's CDR3 is CASSSQSTATNEKLFF. The CDR3 DNA is TGTGCCAGCAGTTCTCAATCGACAGCAACTAATGAAAAACTGTTTTTT.

In this sample, this clone turned up a few times. The chain couples TRBV10-3 to TRBJ1-5; 7 bases match TRBD1. CDR3 length equals 16 residues. Trimming at V came to 3 bases and at J to 0 bases, leaving 5 bases not matched to a gene. Per germline, CDR1 ENHRY and CDR2 SYGVKD. Here the CDR3 reads CAISEEGASSNQPQHF. In DNA form, the CDR3 reads TGTGCCATCAGTGAAGAGGGGGCCTCTAGCAATCAGCCCCAGCATTTT.

The genes are TRBV27 and TRBJ1-1; D is perhaps TRBD1 (5 bases). CDR3 length: 13 amino acids. The germline gives CDR1 MNHEY, CDR2 SMNVEV (reference sequence). V lost 11 bases and J lost 3, with 16 bases in between. The CDR3 is CASQGASDTEAFF. For the CDR3, the DNA is TGTGCCTCCCAAGGGGCTTCGGACACTGAAGCTTTCTTT.

This clone was seen only once. The chain uses TRBV28 and TRBJ1-5, with TRBD1 matching over 8 bases. Looked up from germline, CDR1 is MDHEN and CDR2 is SYDVKM. V was clipped by 6 bases and J by 3 bases; unmatched bases: 7. This CDR3 comprises 15 residues. Written as DNA, the CDR3 is TGTGCCAGCAGAGCCACGGACAGGGTCAATCAGCCCCAGCATTTT. Its protein product is CASRATDRVNQPQHF.

The chain has TRBV9 and TRBJ2-3; 8 positions match TRBD2. V was clipped by 1 base and J by 5 bases; unmatched bases: 6. The germline gives CDR1 SGDLS, CDR2 YYNGEE. The CDR3 length is 15 residues. CDR3 sequence reads: CASSVTGGAVDTQYF. The CDR3 DNA sequence: TGTGCCAGCAGCGTAACCGGGGGGGCCGTAGATACGCAGTATTTT.

The V and J genes are TRBV4-3 and TRBJ2-1; 10 bases match TRBD2. After removal of 4 bases from V and 6 bases from J, the junction contained 6 bases not matched to a gene. The V gene's germline CDR1 is LGHNA and CDR2 YSLEER. The CDR3 is 15 amino acids. The CDR3 sequence is CASSLRLAGLNEQFF. The CDR3 bases are TGCGCCAGCAGCCTCCGACTAGCGGGTCTCAATGAGCAGTTCTTC.

The genes are TRBV30 and TRBJ2-7, with a weak D call TRBD1 (7 bases). CDR1 is GTSNPN, CDR2 SVGIG, per germline (reference sequence). The CDR3 spans 15 residues. Trimming took 0 bases from V and 5 from J, leaving 17 bases between them. The CDR3 DNA reads TGTGCCTGGAGTGTACGGTTGGCAGGGGGGCACGAGCAGTACTTC. It yields the protein CAWSVRLAGGHEQYF.

The V call is TRBV5-6, the J call TRBJ1-6; D gene unclear. The length of the CDR3 is 18 residues. The V gene lost 3 bases and the J gene lost 2 bases, with 18 bases spanning the gap. The germline V gene encodes CDR1 SGHDT and CDR2 YYEEEE. CDR3 DNA sequence: TGTGCCAGCAGCTCTATTGGGTCGACTGACCCCTATAATTCACCCCTCCACTTT. Amino acids: CASSSIGSTDPYNSPLHF.

The CDR3 is CASKLAGVHEQYF. The CDR3 bases are TGTGCCAGCAAACTAGCGGGAGTCCACGAGCAGTACTTC. The chain links TRBV28 to TRBJ2-7; 11 bases fit TRBD2. The CDR3 runs to 13 residues. Germline trimming cut 7 bases from V and 5 bases from J; bases unmatched to any gene: 4. Germline CDR1 and CDR2: MDHEN and SYDVKM.

The count of this clone is one. This chain uses TRBV4-1 with TRBJ2-1; D may be TRBD2 (7 bases). CDR1 is MGHRA, CDR2 YSYEKL, per germline. This CDR3 spans 16 amino acids. With 4 bases removed from V and 4 bases from J, the gap between germline ends came to 17 bases. CDR3 coding DNA: TGCGCCAGCAGCCGAGTTAGGGGGGGGGAATACAATGAGCAGTTCTTC. As protein: CASSRVRGGEYNEQFF.

The chain recombines TRBV24-1 with TRBJ2-1; 9 bases agree with TRBD1. Unmatched junction bases numbered 7, after V lost 5 bases and J lost 3 bases. The CDR3 sequence is 16 residues long. Germline assignment: CDR1 KGHDR and CDR2 SFDVKD. The CDR3 reads CATSVTGTGHYNEQFF. Written as DNA, the CDR3 is TGTGCCACCAGTGTTACCGGGACAGGGCACTACAATGAGCAGTTCTTC.

J is TRBJ2-1 and V is TRBV7-6, with 7 bases that match TRBD1. Germline CDR1 and CDR2: SGHVS and FNYEAQ. CDR3 size: 16 residues. V shed 5 bases and J 5 bases; nucleotides not matched to a gene: 12. The CDR3 region is CASSPSDRSVDNEQFF. The CDR3 DNA follows: TGTGCCAGCAGCCCCTCGGACAGGTCCGTTGACAATGAGCAGTTCTTC.

The chain is built from TRBV7-9 and TRBJ1-1; TRBD1 is a possible D gene (5 bases). V lost 8 bases and J lost 1, with 14 bases in between. The CDR3 has 14 residues. Germline loops: CDR1 SEHNR, CDR2 FQNEAQ (reference sequence). CDR3 sequence: CASGADLRNTEAFF. The CDR3 nucleotides are TGTGCCAGCGGGGCGGACCTACGGAACACTGAAGCTTTCTTT.

V and J are TRBV7-2 and TRBJ2-3; D gene ambiguous. V was shortened by 3 bases and J by 1 base, with 11 bases between the two germline ends. The CDR3 is 15 amino acids. Germline V gene sequence: CDR1 SGHTA, CDR2 FQGNSA. The CDR3 DNA is TGTGCCAGCAGCTTGCGGCACCTACGCACAGATACGCAGTATTTT. It codes for CASSLRHLRTDTQYF.

This clone turned up a few times. The chain has TRBV19 and TRBJ1-5; no reliable D call. Germline CDR1 reads LNHDA; CDR2 reads SQIVND (reference sequence). This CDR3 has 16 residues. V was trimmed by 4 bases and J by 1 base, leaving 14 bases between them. The CDR3 nucleotides are TGTGCCAGTAGTAGGAGTCTGATGCGGAGCAATCAGCCCCAGCATTTT. This codes for CASSRSLMRSNQPQHF.